The 11 T cell receptor beta chains listed next were all sequenced from one sample in a study of T cells after yellow fever vaccination. TCRdb recomputed calls from the 5' RACE reads with MiXCR, one row per CDR3 protein. The sample holds 300,000 to 350,000 distinct CDR3 sequences, about 4.5% seen once. The sample was PBMCs, taken 15 days after the yellow fever booster vaccination. The receptor source for this set is a man aged 18-30 years who received the YFV17D yellow fever vaccine.

This clonotype was seen at least ten times. This chain links TRBV7-8 with TRBJ2-5, with D perhaps matching TRBD2 (6 bases). CDR1 SGHVS and CDR2 FQNEAQ come from the germline V gene. The CDR3 is 14 residues long. V gave up 4 bases and J gave up 5 bases, with 14 bases separating them. CDR3 bases: TGTGCCAGCAGCTGGGGGGACCTGCGGGAGACCCAGTACTTC. Translating gives CASSWGDLRETQYF.

This clonotype has at least ten counts. V is TRBV7-9 and J is TRBJ1-4; 11 bases are a match to TRBD1. V lost 4 bases, J lost 8 bases, and 9 bases stayed unmatched. This CDR3 is built from 16 residues. Germline V CDR1 and CDR2: SEHNR, FQNEAQ (reference sequence). The CDR3 region has the DNA TGTGCCAGCAGCTCGAGGACAGGGGGCAGGGAAGAAAAACTGTTTTTT. The encoded protein is CASSSRTGGREEKLFF.

A few counts support this clonotype. The chain couples TRBV23-1 to TRBJ2-7; 8 bases match TRBD1. TRBV23-1 qualifies as an ORF whose function is uncertain. The CDR3 extends over 15 amino acids. V dropped 4 bases and J dropped 6; count of bases not matched to a gene: 11. The CDR3 DNA is TGCGCCAGCAGTCCCTCGGCGGACAGGGATCGCGAGCAGTACTTC. Translating it yields CASSPSADRDREQYF.

This chain connects TRBV11-2 to TRBJ2-2; maybe TRBD2 (5 bases). The CDR3 is 16 residues long. The V gene's germline CDR1 is SGHAT and CDR2 FQNNGV. With 1 base removed from V and 1 base from J, the gap between germline ends came to 10 bases. This chain's CDR3 is CASSLGLRENTGELFF. For the CDR3, the DNA is TGTGCCAGCAGCTTAGGCCTCCGGGAGAACACCGGGGAGCTGTTTTTT.

At least ten counts were recorded for this clonotype. The V gene is TRBV20-1, the J gene TRBJ1-5, with unresolved D. The germline V gene has CDR1 DFQATT and CDR2 SNEGSKA (reference sequence). The length of the CDR3 is 14 residues. V lost 0 bases and J lost 0, with 6 bases in between. CDR3 DNA: TGCAGTGCTAGAGACAGTTATAGCAATCAGCCCCAGCATTTT. Its translation: CSARDSYSNQPQHF.

The chain employs TRBV12-3 or TRBV12-4 and TRBJ2-7; D is ambiguous. CDR3 length: 12 residues. The germline V and J ends were trimmed by 2 bases and 4 bases, with 6 bases remaining between them. The CDR3 sequence is CASSLSPYEQYF. CDR3 DNA: TGTGCCAGCAGTTTATCACCTTACGAGCAGTACTTC.

This clonotype showed up many times. The chain carries TRBV7-2 and TRBJ2-3, with TRBD2 identical over 13 bases. Germline CDR1 is SGHTA and CDR2 is FQGNSA. There are 18 residues in the CDR3. Germline trimming cut 2 bases from V and 4 bases from J; bases unmatched to any gene: 9. The DNA of the CDR3 is TGTGCCAGCAGCTTAAGGACTAGCGGGGGCCCTCTTGCAGATACGCAGTATTTT. It translates to CASSLRTSGGPLADTQYF.

The chain combines TRBV3-1 with TRBJ1-3; D is unclear. Germline CDR1 is LGHDT and CDR2 is YNNKEL (reference sequence). This CDR3 region has 15 residues. Deletions cut 2 bases from V and 0 bases from J, with 8 bases between. The CDR3 region is CASSQLISSGNTIYF. CDR3 nucleotide sequence: TGTGCCAGCAGCCAACTGATCTCCTCTGGAAACACCATATATTTT.

This clonotype was detected a few times. The rearrangement uses TRBV3-1 and TRBJ1-4; D remains ambiguous. Germline CDR1 is LGHDT and CDR2 is YNNKEL (reference sequence). Trimming left V 1 base short and J 4 bases short, with 10 bases between. The CDR3 is 15 residues long. CDR3 DNA: TGTGCCAGCAGCCAAGCACGGCTTTTTAATGAAAAACTGTTTTTT. Translating gives CASSQARLFNEKLFF.

The CDR3 region is CASSLHRTSGVQDTQYF. In DNA, the CDR3 is TGTGCCAGCAGTCTACACCGGACTAGCGGGGTGCAGGATACGCAGTATTTT. The chain couples TRBV12-3 or TRBV12-4 to TRBJ2-3, with 12 bases matching TRBD2. The CDR3 is 17 amino acids. The V segment lost 5 bases and the J segment 6 bases; nucleotides outside the gene matches: 12.

This clonotype was counted ten times or more. Its ends do not fully match the called genes, so a read error is possible. The rearrangement uses TRBV24-1 and TRBJ2-1; D gene ambiguous. Germline CDR1 and CDR2: KGHDR and SFDVKD. The CDR3 length is 12 residues. Here the CDR3 reads CATSDLATRLWF. The CDR3 DNA follows: TGTGCCACCAGTGATTTGGCCACCCGCTTGTGGTTC.